What follows describes a single T cell receptor (beta chain). This clonotype showed up just a few times. Its specific antigen is unknown. Per-base quality was not reported, and no clone a single base away is much larger than it. The sample belongs to a study of T-cell memory formation after mild COVID-19 (dated by TCRdb to the early 2020s). The study in broad terms: Most TCR sequence clusters were specific to one of the two donors. In a couple of donors, T-cell clones that expanded and contracted after mild COVID-19 were followed by sequencing TCRalpha and TCRbeta repertoires longitudinally. The cohort was made up of two young adult volunteers, one female and one male, who were previously healthy.

The paper as a whole reports these results and caveats: Whether the second-wave clones peaking on day 37 were SARS-CoV-2 specific was not confirmed. Some responding clones were detected in pre-infection memory, suggesting pre-existing cross-reactive memory T cells joined the SARS-CoV-2 response. Clones contracting from day 15 to 85 had balanced CD4/CD8 phenotypes, while a second wave expanding from day 15 to 37 was biased towards CD4+. The study covered only two mild cases, and larger cohorts including severe cases with pre-infection samples were considered necessary. Contracting CD4+ clones appeared mostly in the CM and EM memory subsets, whereas CD8+ clones were enriched in EMRA.

Ficoll-Paque density gradient centrifugation was the method used to isolate PBMCs. V is reduced by 0 bases and J by 4 bases, leaving a spacing of 14 bases between them. The CDR3 covers 16 residues, taking in both the cysteine and the phenylalanine. Just the 48-base CDR3 DNA is kept, in frame starting at base 1. CDR1 LNHNV and CDR2 YYDKDF are derived from the germline V gene (reference sequence). The reads were generated on an Illumina NovaSeq 6000. cDNA libraries for TCRalpha and TCRbeta were prepared by 5'RACE using constant-segment primers, with sample barcodes and unique molecular identifiers added. Trizol reagent was used to extract RNA from every sample. The libraries were amplified in two PCR steps, and the second step added a second sample barcode and Illumina TruSeq adapters. The libraries were sequenced on an Illumina NovaSeq using 2 x 150 bp paired-end reads. On the authors' methods: The reads were demultiplexed and collapsed into UMI-guided consensus sequences using migec v1.2.7. Using mixcr v2.1.11, UMI consensuses were aligned to TRA and TRB V and J templates and then assembled into clonotypes. Clonotypes were classified as expanded or contracted when called significant by both edgeR and NoisET, with noise models trained on biological replicates. For edgeR calls, the cutoffs were a false discovery rate-adjusted p below 0.01 and a log2 fold-change threshold of 1. As an exploratory analysis of dynamics, PCA with hierarchical clustering was applied to max-normalized trajectories of the 1000 most abundant clonotypes. Separately sequenced CD4+ and CD8+ repertoires were used to assign a CD4 or CD8 phenotype to each responding clone. Using fastp trimming at Q25 and MiXCR clonotype assembly, TCRdb reanalyzed the public sequencing data and kept in-frame beta chains. Entries that share a CDR3 protein sequence are merged under the most common genes and DNA. The V and J calls shown here were made by TCRdb, not taken from the authors' results. In all, the sample holds some 350,000 distinct CDR3 sequences, and over 10% of those were seen once. The ten largest clones add up to about a fifth of the sample.

The receptor was derived from a man aged 18 to 30 who had mild COVID-19 (a few samples of this study predate the infection). The sample titles of this study are shuffled in the database, so cell type and time point are left out; the donor was told from shared clones. The sample was PBMCs or a T cell subset sorted from them (not recorded which). The chain joins TRBV15 to TRBJ2-3; the D call is tentative, TRBD1 or TRBD2, as each matches 5 bases. CDR3 protein: CATSRDRGRSADTQYF. The DNA sequence reads TGTGCCACCAGCAGAGATCGGGGACGGAGCGCAGATACGCAGTATTTT.